A selection of T cell receptor beta chains follows, all from one sample in a study of regulatory T cells in long-lasting Graves disease. TCRdb redid the calling of the multiplex PCR reads with MiXCR, one entry per CDR3 protein. The data show under 300,000 distinct CDR3 sequences, roughly 18% seen once. The sample consisted of peripheral blood mononuclear cells (PBMCs), taken at new diagnosis, from a patient treated with antithyroid drugs. The receptors originated from a female donor with Graves disease. CDR3s leave out the opening cysteine and the closing phenylalanine or tryptophan.

j_gene,v_gene,CDR3aa
TRBJ2-1,TRBV12-3/TRBV12-4,ASSHGSLPNEQF
TRBJ2-1,TRBV6-2/TRBV6-3,ASRTTALSYNEQF
TRBJ1-4,TRBV6-1,ASSEAIGATNEKLF
TRBJ2-6,TRBV4-1,ASSVRSPYSGANVLT
TRBJ2-1,TRBV5-1,ASSLINEQF
TRBJ2-7,TRBV10-2,ASSESIGRSTYEQY
TRBJ1-2,TRBV4-2,ASSHERTGVGSGGYT
TRBJ2-7,TRBV30,AWIAGSSYEQY
TRBJ2-7,TRBV6-1,ASCGTGLDGGYEQY
TRBJ1-2,TRBV2,ASSERPSYT
TRBJ2-1,TRBV6-5,ASSYSTGAWNEQF
TRBJ1-3,TRBV29-1,SVEGGQGSGNTIY
TRBJ2-6,TRBV12-3/TRBV12-4,ASSSTGQGNPGANVLT
TRBJ1-2,TRBV28,ASSFIGASTYGYT
TRBJ1-1,TRBV19,ASGRTGGVSEAF
TRBJ2-7,TRBV19,ASSSPGRAGGFSEQY
TRBJ2-2,TRBV2,ASSAQLTGELF
TRBJ2-5,TRBV7-2,ASSLETRRVETQY
TRBJ2-3,TRBV5-1,ASSPDSPQTQY
TRBJ2-7,TRBV6-1,ATAQTAYEQY
TRBJ2-1,TRBV19,ASSEGTGPWNEQF
TRBJ2-1,TRBV7-2,ASSLFTTNEQF
TRBJ2-1,TRBV20-1,SARDGTSFRYNEQF
TRBJ1-4,TRBV6-2/TRBV6-3,ASSEGTGYEKLF
TRBJ2-1,TRBV6-2/TRBV6-3,ASTPTPYNEQF
TRBJ2-5,TRBV7-9,ASSPQSETQY
TRBJ2-3,TRBV11-2,ASSSPIAGGGTDTQY
TRBJ1-3,TRBV20-1,SARNRADTIY
TRBJ2-7,TRBV20-1,SALSELAGGLRQY
TRBJ1-1,TRBV14,ASSRLGRDTEAF
TRBJ2-3,TRBV4-2,ASSQDGAGEGDTQY
TRBJ1-3,TRBV3-1,ASSQVRGSGNTIY
TRBJ2-1,TRBV12-3/TRBV12-4,ASSYTYNEQF
TRBJ1-4,TRBV20-1,SARDGKGFNEKLF
TRBJ2-5,TRBV18,ASSPQTGGQETQY
TRBJ2-6,TRBV2,ASGPRQGSGANVLT
TRBJ2-2,TRBV7-2,ASSPGLTGELF
TRBJ1-1,TRBV29-1,SVGQLMNTEAF
TRBJ1-1,TRBV6-1,ASRVYRGAGNTEAF
TRBJ1-2,TRBV11-2,ASSQVEYHGYT
TRBJ1-2,TRBV19,ASSMAGSGGYT
TRBJ2-1,TRBV27,ASSTVLGGSYNEQF
TRBJ1-1,TRBV6-1,ASSEGTGSRSEAF
TRBJ2-7,TRBV24-1,ATSDLPGQGAAYEQY
TRBJ1-4,TRBV7-2,ASSLESAYHEKLF
TRBJ2-3,TRBV20-1,SAIAGGTTDTQY
TRBJ1-1,TRBV20-1,SARKQGLMNTEAF
TRBJ2-2,TRBV7-2,ASSLTGGLWTGELF
TRBJ2-7,TRBV2,ASRVGQPYEQY
TRBJ1-4,TRBV7-9,ASSLSGEKLF
TRBJ1-4,TRBV12-3/TRBV12-4,ASRSSGAGDEKLF
TRBJ2-3,TRBV3-1,ASSPSGPPDTQY
TRBJ1-4,TRBV4-2,ASSQVSVGNEKLF